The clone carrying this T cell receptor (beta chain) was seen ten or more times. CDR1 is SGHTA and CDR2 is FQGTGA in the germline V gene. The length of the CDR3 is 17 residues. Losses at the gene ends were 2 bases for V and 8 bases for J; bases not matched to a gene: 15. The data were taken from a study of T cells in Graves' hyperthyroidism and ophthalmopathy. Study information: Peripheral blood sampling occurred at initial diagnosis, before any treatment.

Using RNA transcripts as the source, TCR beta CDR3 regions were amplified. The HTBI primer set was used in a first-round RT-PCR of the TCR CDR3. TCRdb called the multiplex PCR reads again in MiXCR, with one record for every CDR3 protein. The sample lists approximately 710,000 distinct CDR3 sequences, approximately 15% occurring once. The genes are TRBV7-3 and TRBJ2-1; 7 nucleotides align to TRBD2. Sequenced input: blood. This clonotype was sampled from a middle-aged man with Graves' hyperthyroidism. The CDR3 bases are TGTGCCAGCAGCTTACTCTTTGCAGGACTAGGGAGCTATGAGCAGTTCTTC. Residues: CASSLLFAGLGSYEQFF.